This passage covers 3 T cell receptor beta chains from one sample sequenced in a study of T cells in Graves' hyperthyroidism and ophthalmopathy. Regions amplified from RNA transcripts were the TCR beta CDR3 regions. The HTBI primer set was used in a first-round RT-PCR of the TCR CDR3. TCRdb re-analysed the multiplex PCR reads in MiXCR, keeping a single row per CDR3 protein. The sample includes 490,000 or so distinct CDR3 sequences, around 20% of them seen just once. The sequenced material came from blood. The receptors were gathered from a man aged 35 to 55 with Graves' ophthalmopathy.

This clonotype was detected only a few times. The J gene is TRBJ2-5, the V gene TRBV20-1; D may be TRBD1 (5 bases). CDR1 is DFQATT, CDR2 SNEGSKA, per germline (reference sequence). The CDR3 totals 12 residues. The V end was cut by 2 bases, the J end by 7 bases, with 11 bases between. The CDR3 here is CSARWNQGTQYF. The DNA of the CDR3 is TGCAGTGCTAGATGGAATCAGGGGACCCAGTACTTC.

The rearrangement joins TRBV6-1 to TRBJ1-1; D might be TRBD1 (6 bases). V lost 5 bases and J lost 10, with 14 bases in between. CDR3 length: 12 amino acids. Germline-derived CDR1 and CDR2 are MNHNS and SASEGT. CDR3 bases: TGTGCCAGCAGTTCACCGACAGGATCAGCTTTCTTT. Translation: CASSSPTGSAFF.

This clonotype has at least ten counts. This rearrangement joins TRBV7-9 to TRBJ2-1, with 7 bases matching TRBD1. V trimming: 4 bases; J trimming: 5 bases; junction bases outside the gene matches: 8. Germline CDR1 reads SEHNR; CDR2 reads FQNEAQ (reference sequence). This CDR3 contains 15 residues. The CDR3 DNA reads as TGTGCCAGCAGCTCCGCGGACAGGTCTCACAATGAGCAGTTCTTC. It encodes CASSSADRSHNEQFF.